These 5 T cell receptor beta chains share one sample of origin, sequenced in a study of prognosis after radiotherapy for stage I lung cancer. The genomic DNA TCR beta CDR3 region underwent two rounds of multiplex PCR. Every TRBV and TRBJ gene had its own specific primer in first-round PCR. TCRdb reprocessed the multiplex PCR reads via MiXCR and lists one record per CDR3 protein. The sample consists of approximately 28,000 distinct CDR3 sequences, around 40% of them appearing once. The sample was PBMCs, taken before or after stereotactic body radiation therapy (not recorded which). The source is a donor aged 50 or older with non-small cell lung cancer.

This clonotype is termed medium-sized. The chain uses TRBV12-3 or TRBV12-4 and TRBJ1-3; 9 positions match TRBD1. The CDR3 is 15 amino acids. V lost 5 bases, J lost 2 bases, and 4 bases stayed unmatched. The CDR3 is CASSLQGAPGNTIYF. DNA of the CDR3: TGTGCCAGCAGTCTACAGGGGGCGCCTGGAAACACCATATATTTT.

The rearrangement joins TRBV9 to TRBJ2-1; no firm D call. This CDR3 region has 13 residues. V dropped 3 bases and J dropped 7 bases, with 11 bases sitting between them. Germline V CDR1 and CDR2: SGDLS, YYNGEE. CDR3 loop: CASSAISGNEQFF. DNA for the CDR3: TGTGCCAGCAGCGCCATATCCGGGAATGAGCAGTTCTTC.

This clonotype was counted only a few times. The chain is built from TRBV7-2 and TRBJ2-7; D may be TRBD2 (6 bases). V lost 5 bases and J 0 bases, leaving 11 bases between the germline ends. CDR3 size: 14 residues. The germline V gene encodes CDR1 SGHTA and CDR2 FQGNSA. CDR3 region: CASSNKAGSYEQYF. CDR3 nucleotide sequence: TGTGCCAGCAGCAATAAAGCGGGCTCCTACGAGCAGTACTTC.

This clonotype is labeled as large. The CDR3: CASSSALAGVGDTQYF. DNA of the CDR3: TGTGCCAGCAGCTCCGCCCTAGCGGGAGTCGGAGATACGCAGTATTTT. The chain carries TRBV7-2 and TRBJ2-3; 10 bases agree with TRBD2. With 4 bases clipped from V and 5 bases from J, the junction kept 9 bases outside the gene matches. Germline CDR1 is SGHTA and CDR2 is FQGNSA. There are 16 residues in the CDR3.

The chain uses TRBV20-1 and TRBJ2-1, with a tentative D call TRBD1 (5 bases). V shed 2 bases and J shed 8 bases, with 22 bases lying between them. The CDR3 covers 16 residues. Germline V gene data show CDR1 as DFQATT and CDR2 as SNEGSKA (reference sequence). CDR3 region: CSARPPVASLGDEQFF. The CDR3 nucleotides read TGCAGTGCTAGACCCCCAGTGGCCTCCCTAGGGGATGAGCAGTTCTTC.